This TCR beta chain comes out of a study of T-cell reconstitution after alpha-beta-depleted transplantation in children. General study points: Some patients' high day-60 TCRbeta diversity was attributed to recipient cells surviving conditioning.

As it was prepared, the TCRbeta library received unique molecular identifiers. TCRdb re-called the PCR reads through MiXCR, storing one row per CDR3 protein. Of approximately 430,000 distinct CDR3 sequences listed, about 17% are singletons. A remark on this clonotype: The antigen remains undetermined.

The TCR comes from a boy under three years old who had a stem cell transplant for Wiskott-Aldrich syndrome, so the T cells may come from the graft donor. Sample: PBMCs, mostly from graft donor cells, taken 360 days after TCRalphabeta/CD19-depleted stem cell transplant.

This CDR3 reads CASSYPRQGSGTGELFF. The CDR3 region has the DNA TGTGCCAGCAGTTACCCGCGACAGGGCTCGGGCACCGGGGAGCTGTTTTTT. V and J are TRBV6-5 and TRBJ2-2; 7 positions agree with TRBD1. The germline V gene encodes CDR1 MNHEY and CDR2 SVGAGI. V lost 2 bases, J lost 4 bases, and 10 bases stayed unmatched. This CDR3 spans 17 amino acids.